This note documents a single TCR beta chain sequence. TCRdb's table, derived via immunoSEQ multiplex PCR, lists solely in-frame clones and lacks some. The sample lists some 32,000 clones; approximately 94% were seen once. This entry is derived from a study of T cells in localized non-small cell lung cancer. The CDR3 contains 12 residues. V lost 6 bases and J 8 bases, leaving 13 bases between the germline ends. Germline lookup yields CDR1 KGHSH and CDR2 LQKENI. The input for sequencing was peripheral blood, taken before any cancer treatment. V usage is TRBV18 and J usage is TRBJ1-1, with D tentatively TRBD1 (5 bases). This TCR came from a woman aged 40-69 years with stage I lung adenocarcinoma. CDR3 coding DNA: TGTGCCAGCTCCCAGGACATGCGAGAAGCTTTCTTT. Residues: CASSQDMREAFF. Full variable domain (missing parts from reference TRBV18 and TRBJ1-1): NAGVMQNPRHLVRRRGQEARLRCSPMKGHSHVYWYRQLPEEGLKFMVYLQKENIIDESGMPKERFSAEFPKEGPSILRIQQVVRGDSAAYFCASSQDMREAFFGQGTRLTVV.